The next 11 T cell receptor beta chains were all read from a single sample in a study of T cell clusters in autoimmune cytopenias. TRB was amplified from roughly 0.25 ug of peripheral blood genomic DNA per sample. TRB rearrangements were amplified by touch-down multiplex PCR with mixed TRB-A/B primers. Reprocessing the multiplex PCR reads, TCRdb reports a single entry for every CDR3 protein and omits DNA. This listing includes some 6,700 distinct CDR3 sequences. This sample was also put to use in a study of T cell repertoires in aging, cancer and after chemotherapy.

Sequencing was performed on peripheral blood. These receptor sequences come from a human donor in good health.

CDR3 region: CASTLPGQGIMNTEAFF. The V call is TRBV12-3 or TRBV12-4, the J call TRBJ1-1; TCRdb picks TRBD1, but there is no DNA to check that call. CDR3 length: 17 amino acids.

This clonotype counts as medium-sized (0.01 to 0.1%) by frequency. The rearrangement joins TRBV19 to TRBJ1-4; TCRdb returns TRBD1, unconfirmable since there is no DNA. Germline CDR1 and CDR2: LNHDA and SQIVND (reference sequence). This CDR3 has 13 residues. This chain's CDR3 is CASTGRTNEKLFF.

The J gene is TRBJ2-1, the V gene TRBV20-1; TCRdb gives TRBD2 as the D gene, but with no DNA this cannot be confirmed. CDR1 is DFQATT, CDR2 SNEGSKA, per germline (reference sequence). This CDR3 has 14 amino acids. The CDR3 spells CSAAGGTSVNEQFF.

V gene TRBV5-4 combines with J gene TRBJ1-1; TCRdb's D call of TRBD1 is untestable without DNA. Germline V CDR1 and CDR2: SGHNT, YYREEE (reference sequence). The CDR3 covers 14 residues. The CDR3 loop is CASSVTGGETEAFF.

Judged by frequency, this clonotype is medium-sized. This chain joins TRBV27 and TRBJ2-3; TCRdb's D call of TRBD2 is untestable without DNA. Germline V gene data show CDR1 as MNHEY and CDR2 as SMNVEV (reference sequence). This CDR3 is built from 17 residues. CDR3 protein: CASRYPSGRAGEDTQYF.

Frequency places this clonotype as medium-sized. The rearrangement links TRBV19 to TRBJ1-1; TCRdb calls TRBD1, which cannot be checked without DNA. The length of the CDR3 is 15 residues. The germline CDR1 and CDR2 sequences are LNHDA and SQIVND (reference sequence). CDR3 amino acids: CASTFDRGLNTEAFF.

The V call is TRBV12-3 or TRBV12-4, the J call TRBJ1-1. The CDR3 contains 12 residues. The CDR3 sequence is CASSSRWTEAFF.

Judged by frequency, this clonotype is medium-sized. The V and J genes are TRBV12-3 or TRBV12-4 and TRBJ2-3; absent DNA, TCRdb's TRBD2 call cannot be checked. The CDR3 is 15 amino acids. CDR3 residues: CASRTGTSPTDTQYF.

J is TRBJ2-4 and V is TRBV12-3 or TRBV12-4; the D call of TRBD1 rests on TCRdb alone, since no DNA is present to check it. CDR3 length: 20 residues. The CDR3 here is CASSLPLLRDRGLAKNIQYF.

V is TRBV12-3 or TRBV12-4 and J is TRBJ2-2. The CDR3 loop spans 12 amino acids. CDR3 sequence reads: CATKRGPWELFF.

This clonotype registers medium-sized by frequency. The J gene is TRBJ1-3, the V gene TRBV19. Per the germline V gene, CDR1 is LNHDA and CDR2 is SQIVND (reference sequence). The CDR3 spans 16 residues. The CDR3 loop reads CASRRSGTLSGNTIYF.